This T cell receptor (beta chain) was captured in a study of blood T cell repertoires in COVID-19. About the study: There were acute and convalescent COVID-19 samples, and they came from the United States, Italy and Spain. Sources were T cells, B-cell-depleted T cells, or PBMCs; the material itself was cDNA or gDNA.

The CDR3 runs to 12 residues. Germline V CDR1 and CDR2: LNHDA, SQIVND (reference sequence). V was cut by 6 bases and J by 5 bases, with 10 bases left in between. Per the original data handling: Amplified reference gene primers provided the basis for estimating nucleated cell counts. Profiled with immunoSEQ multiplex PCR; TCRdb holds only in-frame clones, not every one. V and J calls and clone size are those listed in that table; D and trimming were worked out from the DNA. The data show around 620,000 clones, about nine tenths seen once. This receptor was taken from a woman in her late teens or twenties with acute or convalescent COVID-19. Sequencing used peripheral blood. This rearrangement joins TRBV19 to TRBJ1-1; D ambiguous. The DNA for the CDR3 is TGTGCCAGTAGACAGTGGGCAACTGAAGCTTTCTTT. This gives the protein CASRQWATEAFF.